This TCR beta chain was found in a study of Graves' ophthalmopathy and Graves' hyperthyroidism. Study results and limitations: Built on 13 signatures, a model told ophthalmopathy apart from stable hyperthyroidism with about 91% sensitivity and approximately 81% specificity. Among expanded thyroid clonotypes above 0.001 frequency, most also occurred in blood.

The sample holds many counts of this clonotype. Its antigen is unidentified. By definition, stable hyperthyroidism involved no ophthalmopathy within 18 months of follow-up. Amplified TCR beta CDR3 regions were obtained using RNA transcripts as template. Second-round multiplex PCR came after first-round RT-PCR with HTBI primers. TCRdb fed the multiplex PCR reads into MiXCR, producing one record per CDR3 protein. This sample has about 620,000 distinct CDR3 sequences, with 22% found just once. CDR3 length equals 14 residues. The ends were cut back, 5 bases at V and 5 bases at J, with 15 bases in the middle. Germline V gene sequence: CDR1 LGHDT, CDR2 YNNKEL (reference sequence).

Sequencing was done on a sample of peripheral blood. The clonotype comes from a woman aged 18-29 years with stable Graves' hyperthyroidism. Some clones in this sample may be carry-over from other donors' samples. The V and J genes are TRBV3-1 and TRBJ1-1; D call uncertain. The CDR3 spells CASSRTSGGTEAFF. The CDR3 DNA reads TGTGCCAGCAGCAGGACGTCAGGCGGAACTGAAGCTTTCTTT.